This T cell receptor (beta chain) was identified during a study of blood T cell repertoires in COVID-19. Overall study: Sites across the United States, Italy and Spain contributed samples from acute and convalescent COVID-19. Nucleic acid was either cDNA or gDNA, and it came from T cells, B-cell-depleted T cells, or PBMCs.

In terms of age and location, participants ranged from roughly 18 to 90 years and lived in roughly 22 US areas. Assignment of participants to cohorts was predicated upon participant-reported clinical history. This CDR3 has 15 amino acids. V dropped 3 bases and J dropped 0; count of bases not matched to a gene: 4. Germline V gene lookup returns CDR1 KGHSH and CDR2 LQKENI. Sequenced by immunoSEQ multiplex PCR; TCRdb stores in-frame clones only, minus some. The data contain fewer than 350,000 clones, around 90% of them singletons. This chain uses TRBV18 with TRBJ1-2; 7 bases map to TRBD1. The sequenced sample was PBMCs or T cells enriched from blood (not recorded which). The TCR sequence derives from a woman in her thirties or forties who had recovered from COVID-19. The CDR3: CASSPQGVSNYGYTF. The CDR3 region has the DNA TGTGCCAGCTCACCGCAGGGGGTTTCTAACTATGGCTACACCTTC.